Listed below are T cell receptor beta chains from one sample, sequenced in a study of blood T cell repertoires in COVID-19. The data were produced by immunoSEQ multiplex PCR, yet TCRdb's version contains in-frame clones alone and is incomplete. The sample lists around 270,000 clones, approximately 89% occurring once. The sample comprised peripheral blood. Receptor source: a woman aged 50 to 60 with acute or convalescent COVID-19. CDR3s include the opening cysteine and the closing phenylalanine or tryptophan. Each record gives: V gene, J gene, D gene, clone size, CDR3 DNA, CDR3 protein. A D gene is named only where the DNA matches it firmly. Clone size appears in some rows only: once, few, many, or a class for an expanded clone.

V: TRBV10-3; J: TRBJ2-2; D: TRBD1; size: few; DNA: TGTGCCTTGCGAGACGACAGGGTAGGCACCGGGGAGCTGTTTTTT; CDR3: CALRDDRVGTGELFF
V: TRBV27; J: TRBJ2-3; D: TRBD2; size: NA; DNA: TGTGCCAGCAGTTCGCGACTAGCTGGGAATACGCAGTATTTT; CDR3: CASSSRLAGNTQYF
V: TRBV24-1; J: TRBJ1-5; D: TRBD1; size: NA; DNA: TGTGCCACCATGTCTGGACAGGGGAATCAGCCCCAGCATTTT; CDR3: CATMSGQGNQPQHF
V: TRBV28; J: TRBJ2-7; D: NA; size: NA; DNA: TGTGCCAGCAGGCAGGGGCCCTACGAGCAGTACTTC; CDR3: CASRQGPYEQYF
V: TRBV25-1; J: TRBJ1-2; D: NA; size: NA; DNA: TGTGCCAGCAGTACAGGGACTAACTATGGCTACACCTTC; CDR3: CASSTGTNYGYTF
V: TRBV3-1/TRBV3-2; J: TRBJ1-3; D: NA; size: NA; DNA: TGTGCCAGCAGCCAAGCCGGGGAACAGCTAGGAAACACCATATATTTT; CDR3: CASSQAGEQLGNTIYF
V: TRBV18; J: TRBJ2-5; D: TRBD1; size: NA; DNA: TGTGCCAGCTCAGGGGACAGGGCCCCCGAGACCCAGTACTTC; CDR3: CASSGDRAPETQYF
V: TRBV7-2; J: TRBJ2-5; D: TRBD2; size: NA; DNA: TGTGCCAGCAGCGTACCCTCGGAGCGGGAGGATGATACCCAGTACTTC; CDR3: CASSVPSEREDDTQYF
V: TRBV5-1; J: TRBJ2-7; D: TRBD2; size: NA; DNA: TGCGCCAGCAGCTTGACTAGCGGACAACACACCGCCCACGAGCAGTACTTC; CDR3: CASSLTSGQHTAHEQYF
V: TRBV15; J: TRBJ2-3; D: NA; size: NA; DNA: TGTGCCACCAGCAGAGGGGAGGACGGCACAGATACGCAGTATTTT; CDR3: CATSRGEDGTDTQYF
V: TRBV2; J: TRBJ2-1; D: TRBD2; size: NA; DNA: TGTGCCAGCAGTGATGGTCCCGGGACTAGCAACGAGCAGTTCTTC; CDR3: CASSDGPGTSNEQFF
V: TRBV19; J: TRBJ2-5; D: TRBD1; size: few; DNA: TGTGCCAGTAGTATGCGACAGGGAGAGACCCAGTACTTC; CDR3: CASSMRQGETQYF
V: TRBV28; J: TRBJ2-1; D: TRBD2; size: NA; DNA: TGTGCCAGCAGGCCGACTAGCGGGAGGATGGCGGGCAAGGTTGTCTTCTATGAGCAGTTCTTC; CDR3: CASRPTSGRMAGKVVFYEQFF
V: TRBV19; J: TRBJ1-6; D: TRBD1; size: NA; DNA: TGTGCCAGTAGTCCGGACAGGGTGAGGTCACCCCTCCACTTT; CDR3: CASSPDRVRSPLHF